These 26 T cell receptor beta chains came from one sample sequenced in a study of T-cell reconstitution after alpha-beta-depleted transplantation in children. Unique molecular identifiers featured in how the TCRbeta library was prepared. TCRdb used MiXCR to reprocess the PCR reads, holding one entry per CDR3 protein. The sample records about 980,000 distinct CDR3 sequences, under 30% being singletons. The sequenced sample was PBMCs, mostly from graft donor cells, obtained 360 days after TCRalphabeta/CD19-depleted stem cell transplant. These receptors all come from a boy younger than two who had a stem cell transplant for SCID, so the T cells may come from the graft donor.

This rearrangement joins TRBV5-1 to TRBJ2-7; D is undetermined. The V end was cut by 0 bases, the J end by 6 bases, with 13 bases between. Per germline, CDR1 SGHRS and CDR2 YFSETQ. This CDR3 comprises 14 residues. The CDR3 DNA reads TGCGCCAGCAGCTTGGCCGGATCAACTCTCGAGCAGTACTTC. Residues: CASSLAGSTLEQYF.

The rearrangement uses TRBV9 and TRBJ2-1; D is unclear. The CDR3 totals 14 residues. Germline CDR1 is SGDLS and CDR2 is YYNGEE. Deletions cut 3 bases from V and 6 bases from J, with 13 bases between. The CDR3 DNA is TGTGCCAGCAGCGCCCCTCGGGCCCCCAATGAGCAGTTCTTC. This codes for CASSAPRAPNEQFF.

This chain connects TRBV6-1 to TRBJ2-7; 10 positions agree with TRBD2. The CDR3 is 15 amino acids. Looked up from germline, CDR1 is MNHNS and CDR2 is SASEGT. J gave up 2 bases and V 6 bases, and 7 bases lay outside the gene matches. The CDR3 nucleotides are TGTGCCAGCAGCGGACCGGGACTAGCGACCTACGAGCAGTACTTC. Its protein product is CASSGPGLATYEQYF.

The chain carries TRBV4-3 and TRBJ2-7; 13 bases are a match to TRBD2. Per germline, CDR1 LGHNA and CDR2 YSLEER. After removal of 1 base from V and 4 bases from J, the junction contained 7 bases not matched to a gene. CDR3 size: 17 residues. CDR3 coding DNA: TGCGCCAGCAGCCAAGCACTAGCGGGGGGGCTAAGTTACGAGCAGTACTTC. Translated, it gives CASSQALAGGLSYEQYF.

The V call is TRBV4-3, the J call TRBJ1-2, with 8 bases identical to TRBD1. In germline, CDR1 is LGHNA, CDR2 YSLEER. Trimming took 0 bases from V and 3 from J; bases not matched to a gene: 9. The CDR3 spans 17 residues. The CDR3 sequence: CASSQDRIAGGYYGYTF. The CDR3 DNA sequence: TGCGCCAGCAGCCAAGATCGTATTGCAGGGGGCTACTATGGCTACACCTTC.

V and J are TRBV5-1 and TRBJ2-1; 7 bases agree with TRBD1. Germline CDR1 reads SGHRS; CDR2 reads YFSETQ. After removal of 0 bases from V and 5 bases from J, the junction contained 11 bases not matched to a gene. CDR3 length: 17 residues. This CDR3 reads CASSLAGPGGLDNEQFF. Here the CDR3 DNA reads TGCGCCAGCAGCTTGGCCGGGCCAGGGGGTTTGGACAATGAGCAGTTCTTC.

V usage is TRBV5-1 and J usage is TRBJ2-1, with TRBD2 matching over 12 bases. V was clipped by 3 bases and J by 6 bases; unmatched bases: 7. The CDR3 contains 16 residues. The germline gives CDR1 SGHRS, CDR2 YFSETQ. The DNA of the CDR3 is TGCGCCAGCAGCTCGCTTCTAGCGGGGGGGGGCAATGAGCAGTTCTTC. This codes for CASSSLLAGGGNEQFF.

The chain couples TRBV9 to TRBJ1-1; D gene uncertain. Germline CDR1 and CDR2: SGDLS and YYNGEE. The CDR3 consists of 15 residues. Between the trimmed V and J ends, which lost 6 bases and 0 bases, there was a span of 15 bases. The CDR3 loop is CASTRAGEMNTEAFF. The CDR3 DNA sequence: TGTGCCAGCACCCGGGCAGGAGAAATGAACACTGAAGCTTTCTTT. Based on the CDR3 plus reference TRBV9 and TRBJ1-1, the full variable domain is DSGVTQTPKHLITATGQRVTLRCSPRSGDLSVYWYQQSLDQGLQFLIQYYNGEERAKGNILERFSAQQFPDLHSELNLSSLELGDSALYFCASTRAGEMNTEAFFGQGTRLTVV.

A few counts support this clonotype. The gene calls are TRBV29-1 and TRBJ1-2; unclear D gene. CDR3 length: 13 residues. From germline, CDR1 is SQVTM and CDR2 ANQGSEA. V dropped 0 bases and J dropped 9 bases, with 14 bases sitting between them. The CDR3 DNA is TGCAGCGTTGAAGATCCCGGGGAGGAGAGCTACACCTTC. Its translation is CSVEDPGEESYTF.

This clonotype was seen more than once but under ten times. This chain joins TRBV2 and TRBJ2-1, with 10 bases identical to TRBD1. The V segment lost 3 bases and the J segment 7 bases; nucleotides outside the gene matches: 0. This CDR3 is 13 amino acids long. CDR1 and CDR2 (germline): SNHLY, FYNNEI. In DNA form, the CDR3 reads TGTGCCAGCAGTGAGGGACAGGGGAATGAGCAGTTCTTC. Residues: CASSEGQGNEQFF. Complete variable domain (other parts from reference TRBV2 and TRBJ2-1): EPEVTQTPSHQVTQMGQEVILRCVPISNHLYFYWYRQILGQKVEFLVSFYNNEISEKSEIFDDQFSVERPDGSNFTLKIRSTKLEDSAMYFCASSEGQGNEQFFGPGTRLTVL.

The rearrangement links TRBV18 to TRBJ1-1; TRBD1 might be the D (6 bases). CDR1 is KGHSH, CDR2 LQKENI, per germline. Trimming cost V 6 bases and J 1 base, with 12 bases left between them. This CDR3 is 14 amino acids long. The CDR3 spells CASSATGTNTEAFF. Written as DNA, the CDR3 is TGTGCCAGCTCTGCGACAGGAACGAACACTGAAGCTTTCTTT.

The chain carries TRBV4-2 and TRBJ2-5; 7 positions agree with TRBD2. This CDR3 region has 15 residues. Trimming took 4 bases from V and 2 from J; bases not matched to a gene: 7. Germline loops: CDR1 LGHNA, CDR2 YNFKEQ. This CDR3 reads CASSRWASGQETQYF. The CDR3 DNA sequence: TGTGCCAGCAGCCGTTGGGCTAGCGGACAAGAGACCCAGTACTTC.

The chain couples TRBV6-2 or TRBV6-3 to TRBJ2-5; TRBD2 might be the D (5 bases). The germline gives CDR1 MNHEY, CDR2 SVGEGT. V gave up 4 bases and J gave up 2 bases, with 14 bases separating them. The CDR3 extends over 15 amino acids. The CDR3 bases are TGTGCCAGCAGTTCCGTCGGAGGATGGCAAGAGACCCAGTACTTC. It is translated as CASSSVGGWQETQYF.

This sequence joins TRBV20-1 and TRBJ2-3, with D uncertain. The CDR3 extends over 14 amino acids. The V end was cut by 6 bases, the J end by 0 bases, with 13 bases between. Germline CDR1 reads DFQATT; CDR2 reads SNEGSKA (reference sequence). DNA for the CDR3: TGCAGTGCCCCCCGACACCTTAGCACAGATACGCAGTATTTT. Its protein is CSAPRHLSTDTQYF.

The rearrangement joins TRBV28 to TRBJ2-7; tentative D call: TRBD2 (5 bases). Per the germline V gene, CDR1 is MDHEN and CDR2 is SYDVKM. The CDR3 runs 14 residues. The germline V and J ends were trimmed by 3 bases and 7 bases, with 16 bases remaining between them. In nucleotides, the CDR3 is TGTGCCAGCAGTTTGAAAGAGCCATGGGAGGAGCAGTACTTC. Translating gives CASSLKEPWEEQYF.

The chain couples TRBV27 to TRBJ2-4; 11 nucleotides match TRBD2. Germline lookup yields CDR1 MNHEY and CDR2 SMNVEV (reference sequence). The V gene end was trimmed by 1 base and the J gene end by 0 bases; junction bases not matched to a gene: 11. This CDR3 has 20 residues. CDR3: CASSLWASGGTRLAKNIQYF. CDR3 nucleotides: TGTGCCAGCAGTTTATGGGCTAGCGGGGGGACCCGGTTAGCCAAAAACATTCAGTACTTC.

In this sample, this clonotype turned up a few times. CDR3 sequence: CASSGSGTGGYNEQFF. In DNA form, the CDR3 reads TGCGCCAGCAGCGGATCCGGGACAGGGGGCTACAATGAGCAGTTCTTC. The gene calls are TRBV5-1 and TRBJ2-1; 11 bases align to TRBD1. With 4 bases clipped from V and 3 bases from J, the junction kept 6 bases outside the gene matches. Germline assignment: CDR1 SGHRS and CDR2 YFSETQ. This CDR3 is built from 16 residues.

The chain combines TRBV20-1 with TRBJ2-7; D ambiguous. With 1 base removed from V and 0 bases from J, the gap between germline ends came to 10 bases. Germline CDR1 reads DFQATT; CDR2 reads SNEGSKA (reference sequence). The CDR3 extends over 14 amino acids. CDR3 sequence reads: CSARGSGSSYEQYF. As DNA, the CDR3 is TGCAGTGCTAGAGGATCGGGCTCCTCCTACGAGCAGTACTTC.

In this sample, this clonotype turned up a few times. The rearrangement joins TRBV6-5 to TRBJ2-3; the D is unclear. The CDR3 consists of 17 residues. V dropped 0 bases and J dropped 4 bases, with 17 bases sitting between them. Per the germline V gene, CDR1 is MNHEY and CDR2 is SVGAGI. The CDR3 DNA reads TGTGCCAGCAGTTACTCGAGGCTAGGCCCCCGCTCAGATACGCAGTATTTT. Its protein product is CASSYSRLGPRSDTQYF.

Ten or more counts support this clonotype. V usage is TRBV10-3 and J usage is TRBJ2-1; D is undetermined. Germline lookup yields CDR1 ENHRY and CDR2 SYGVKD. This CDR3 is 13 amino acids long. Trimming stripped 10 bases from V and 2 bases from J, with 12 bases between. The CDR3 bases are TGTGCCAGCAATCGACTCGCCTACAATGAGCAGTTCTTC. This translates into CASNRLAYNEQFF.

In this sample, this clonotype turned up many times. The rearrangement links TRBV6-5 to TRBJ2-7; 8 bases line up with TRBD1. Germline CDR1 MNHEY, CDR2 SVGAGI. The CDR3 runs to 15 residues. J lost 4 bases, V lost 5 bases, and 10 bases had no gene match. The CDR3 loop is CASSRGVQGAYEQYF. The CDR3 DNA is TGTGCCAGCAGTAGAGGGGTCCAGGGGGCTTACGAGCAGTACTTC.

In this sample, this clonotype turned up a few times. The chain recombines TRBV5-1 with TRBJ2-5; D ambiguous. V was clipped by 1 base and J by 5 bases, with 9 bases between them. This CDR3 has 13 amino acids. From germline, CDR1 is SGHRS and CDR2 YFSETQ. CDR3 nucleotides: TGCGCCAGCAGCTTGTGGCAGTGGGAGACCCAGTACTTC. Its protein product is CASSLWQWETQYF.

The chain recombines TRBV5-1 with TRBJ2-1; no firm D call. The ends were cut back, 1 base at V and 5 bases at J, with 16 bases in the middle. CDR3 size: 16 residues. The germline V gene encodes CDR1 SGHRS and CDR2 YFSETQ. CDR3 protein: CASSLPDTLQNNEQFF. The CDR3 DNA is TGCGCCAGCAGCTTGCCCGACACCTTGCAGAACAATGAGCAGTTCTTC.

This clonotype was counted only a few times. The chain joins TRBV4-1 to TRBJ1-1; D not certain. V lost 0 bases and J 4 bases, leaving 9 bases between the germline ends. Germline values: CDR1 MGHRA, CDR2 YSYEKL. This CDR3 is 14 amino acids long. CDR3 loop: CASSQESRRTEAFF. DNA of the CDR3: TGCGCCAGCAGCCAAGAGTCGAGGCGCACTGAAGCTTTCTTT.

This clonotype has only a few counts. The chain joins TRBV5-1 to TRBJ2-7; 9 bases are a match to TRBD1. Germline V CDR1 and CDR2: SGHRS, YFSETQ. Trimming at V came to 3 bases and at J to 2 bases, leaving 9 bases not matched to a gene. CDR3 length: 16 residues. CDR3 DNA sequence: TGCGCCAGCAGCTCCCAGGGACAGGGATCCCCCTACGAGCAGTACTTC. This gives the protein CASSSQGQGSPYEQYF.

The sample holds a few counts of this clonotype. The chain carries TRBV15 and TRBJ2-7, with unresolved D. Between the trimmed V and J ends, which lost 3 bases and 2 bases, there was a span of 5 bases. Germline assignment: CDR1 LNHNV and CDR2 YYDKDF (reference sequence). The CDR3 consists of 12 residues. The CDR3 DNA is TGTGCCACCAGCAGCCAGACCTACGAGCAGTACTTC. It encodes CATSSQTYEQYF.